A selection of T cell receptor beta chains follows, all from one sample in a study of shared T cell receptors in the human thymus. Clones were sequenced by immunoSEQ multiplex PCR, and TCRdb holds only the in-frame ones, with some missing. Counted here are 55,000 to 75,000 clones, about 95% occurring once; the ten biggest clones make up about 0.03%. Sequencing input: thymocytes. The receptors derive from a human donor. The CDR3 runs from the conserved cysteine through the conserved F or W. The D gene is left open where the match is weak. Size tells how often a clone was seen (once, few, many) or the class of an expanded clone, and some rows leave it out.

J | V | D | size | DNA | CDR3
TRBJ2-3 | TRBV27 | . | . | TGTGCCAGCAACGGGGGATCAACAGATACGCAGTATTTT | CASNGGSTDTQYF
TRBJ1-1 | TRBV6-1 | . | . | TGTGCCAGCAGTGAGTCGAGGCAGGGTGCACGGGAGGTCACTGAAGCTTTCTTT | CASSESRQGAREVTEAFF
TRBJ2-3 | TRBV4-3 | . | once | TGCGCCAGCAGCCAAGATCGTGCTCGCGGGGGCCGGTTGGATACGCAGTATTTT | CASSQDRARGGRLDTQYF
TRBJ2-3 | TRBV14 | . | . | TGTGCCAGCAGCCAAGATAGACATTACGTAGGGGATACGCAGTATTTT | CASSQDRHYVGDTQYF
TRBJ2-5 | TRBV12-5 | TRBD2 | . | TGTGCTAGTGGTTTTTTAAGGGAGGGCACAAACCAAGAGACCCAGTACTTC | CASGFLREGTNQETQYF
TRBJ2-7 | TRBV14 | TRBD2 | . | TGTGCCAGCAGCCTAGCGGGGGACAACTACGAGCAGTACTTC | CASSLAGDNYEQYF
TRBJ2-2 | TRBV4-3 | TRBD2 | . | TGCGCCAGCAGCCCCCCACTATCCAGCGGGAAATTCTACCCGAACACCGGGGAGCTGTTTTTT | CASSPPLSSGKFYPNTGELFF
TRBJ2-1 | TRBV4-2 | TRBD2 | . | TGTGCCAGCAGCCAGGAACTAGCGGGGGGGCATAATGAGCAGTTCTTC | CASSQELAGGHNEQFF
TRBJ2-7 | TRBV5-4 | TRBD2 | . | TGTGCCAGCAGCCCGGAGACTAGCGGGGGCAAGTACGAGCAGTACTTC | CASSPETSGGKYEQYF
TRBJ2-3 | TRBV5-1 | . | . | TGCGCCAGCAGCTTGGGCGACACGCCTAGCACAGATACGCAGTATTTT | CASSLGDTPSTDTQYF
TRBJ1-1 | TRBV4-3 | . | . | TGCGCCAGCAGCCAAGAGGTGGACGGAATGAACACTGAAGCTTTCTTT | CASSQEVDGMNTEAFF
TRBJ2-5 | TRBV7-8 | . | . | TGTGCCAGCAGCTTAGCAGAAGAGACCCAGTACTTC | CASSLAEETQYF
TRBJ2-2 | TRBV15 | . | . | TGTGCCACCAGCAGAGACGCCACAGCTTGGGACCCTTGGGAGCTGTTTTTT | CATSRDATAWDPWELFF
TRBJ2-6 | TRBV19 | . | . | TGTGCCAGTCTCACGGGGAGTTCCCCCGGGGCCAACGTCCTGACTTTC | CASLTGSSPGANVLTF
TRBJ2-7 | TRBV5-6 | . | . | TGTGCCAGCAGCCCTAACAGAAGCTCTTACGAGCAGTACTTC | CASSPNRSSYEQYF
TRBJ1-1 | TRBV4-3 | TRBD1 | . | TGCGCCAGCAGCCAAGTTGACAGGGGGAACACTGAAGCTTTCTTT | CASSQVDRGNTEAFF
TRBJ2-3 | TRBV6-5 | . | . | TGTGCCAGCAGTTACTCGATAAACGGTCTGGATACGCAGTATTTT | CASSYSINGLDTQYF
TRBJ1-5 | TRBV28 | . | . | TGTGCCAGCAGCTTAAAGGCGGCCGGCAGACACTTCAATCAGCCCCAGCATTTT | CASSLKAAGRHFNQPQHF
TRBJ2-7 | TRBV27 | TRBD2 | once | TGTGCCAGCAGTTTTTTTGGCCCTTGGACTAGATCGGGGTCTCTCTCCGAGCAGTACTTC | CASSFFGPWTRSGSLSEQYF
TRBJ2-2 | TRBV28 | . | . | TGTGCCAGTAATAGACCGGGGACGTTAAACACCGGGGAGCTGTTTTTT | CASNRPGTLNTGELFF
TRBJ1-4 | TRBV15 | . | . | TGTGCCACCAGCAGGACCCGAGGGTCAACTAATGAAAAACTGTTTTTT | CATSRTRGSTNEKLFF
TRBJ1-6 | TRBV7-9 | . | . | TGTGCCAGCAGCCGAAACCAAACCGACTGTAATTCACCCCTCCACTTT | CASSRNQTDCNSPLHF
TRBJ1-2 | TRBV28 | TRBD1 | . | TGTGCCAGCAGTTTAAAGGGACAGCTCTATGGCTACACCTTC | CASSLKGQLYGYTF